A single sample gave rise to the 2 T cell receptor beta chains below, sequenced in a study of post-analysis software for immune sequencing data. TCR beta cDNA libraries had unique molecular identifiers. MiXCR, run by TCRdb on the PCR reads, gives a single entry per CDR3 protein. The repertoire holds hundreds of thousands of distinct CDR3 sequences, with around 40% as singletons. No antigens are known for them. Study findings and constraints: Controls had lower frequencies than patients of roughly five TRBV segments, which included TRBV5-6, TRBV5-1 and TRBV20-1.

The sample taken for sequencing was blood. Every receptor here comes from a girl aged 5-17 years with multiple sclerosis.

The chain uses TRBV4-1 and TRBJ2-5, with a weak D call TRBD2 (5 bases). CDR1 is MGHRA, CDR2 YSYEKL, per germline. CDR3 size: 15 residues. Trimming stripped 1 base from V and 3 bases from J, with 12 bases between. CDR3 in amino acids: CASSQVDYSEETQYF. CDR3 coding DNA: TGCGCCAGCAGCCAAGTGGATTATAGCGAAGAGACCCAGTACTTC.

This clonotype was seen a single time. The V call is TRBV7-2, the J call TRBJ2-5, with D perhaps TRBD2 (5 bases). The CDR3 is made up of 16 amino acids. The germline V gene encodes CDR1 SGHTA and CDR2 FQGNSA. Trimming shortened V by 5 bases and J by 9 bases, and 25 bases separated the two germline ends. CDR3 bases: TGTGCCAGCAGCCCGACCGGAAGTGGGGTGGCGAGGGCCCAGTACTTC. It codes for CASSPTGSGVARAQYF.